These 6 T cell receptor beta chains were all obtained from the same sample, sequenced in a study of shared clonotypes between healthy human individuals. The repertoire was sequenced with immunoSEQ multiplex PCR; TCRdb's copy has only in-frame clones and lacks some. The sample includes millions of clones, 85% to 95% seen only once; the top ten take under 0.15%. Sequenced material: naive CD4+ T cells sorted from blood. As to subset: CD45RA+ positively selected. The receptors derive from a man younger than 35 in good health.

The rearrangement uses TRBV28 and TRBJ2-4; the D is unclear. CDR1 is MDHEN, CDR2 SYDVKM, per germline. V was pared by 4 bases and J by 1 base, with 20 bases between. CDR3 length: 18 residues. The CDR3 DNA sequence: TGTGCCAGCAGTTCCCCGCTGATCGCGCCCGCGGCCAAAAACATTCAGTACTTC. Translating gives CASSSPLIAPAAKNIQYF.

To note about this clone: This sample includes further DNA sequences coding for the same CDR3. The chain joins TRBV7-9 to TRBJ2-1, with 9 bases lining up with TRBD1. Germline V gene lookup returns CDR1 SEHNR and CDR2 FQNEAQ (reference sequence). V gave up 5 bases and J gave up 7 bases; unmatched junction bases: 3. The CDR3 contains 13 residues. CDR3 sequence: CASSLQGANEQFF. In nucleotides, the CDR3 is TGTGCCAGCAGCCTACAGGGGGCGAATGAGCAGTTCTTC. Combining the CDR3 with reference TRBV7-9 and TRBJ2-1 gives the whole variable domain DTGVSQNPRHKITKRGQNVTFRCDPISEHNRLYWYRQTLGQGPEFLTYFQNEAQLEKSRLLSDRFSAERPKGSFSTLEIQRTEQGDSAMYLCASSLQGANEQFFGPGTRLTVL.

CDR3 residues: CASSPLDREISGYTF. For the CDR3, the DNA is TGTGCCAGCTCACCACTGGACAGGGAAATAAGTGGCTACACCTTC. V usage is TRBV18 and J usage is TRBJ1-2; the match to TRBD1 covers 8 bases. Trimming at V came to 1 base and at J to 7 bases, leaving 8 bases not matched to a gene. Germline-derived CDR1 and CDR2 are KGHSH and LQKENI. CDR3 length equals 15 residues.

The gene calls are TRBV2 and TRBJ2-1, with D hard to call. V gave up 11 bases and J gave up 4 bases, with 9 bases separating them. The CDR3 spans 11 residues. Germline V gene data show CDR1 as SNHLY and CDR2 as FYNNEI. The CDR3 DNA sequence: TGTGCCGGGGAACAATACAATGAGCAGTTCTTC. Its translation is CAGEQYNEQFF.

This rearrangement joins TRBV19 to TRBJ1-2; 7 bases are a match to TRBD1. This CDR3 contains 14 residues. Germline values: CDR1 LNHDA, CDR2 SQIVND (reference sequence). With 6 bases clipped from V and 2 bases from J, the junction kept 6 bases outside the gene matches. CDR3 residues: CASSRQGINYGYTF. The CDR3 DNA follows: TGTGCCAGTAGCCGACAGGGTATCAACTATGGCTACACCTTC.

Notes on this clone: Other DNA sequences of this sample code for an identical CDR3. This chain links TRBV5-1 with TRBJ2-5; no reliable D call. Trimming removed 0 bases from V and 5 bases from J, with 8 bases in between. The CDR3 loop spans 13 amino acids. The germline CDR1 and CDR2 sequences are SGHRS and YFSETQ. CDR3 coding DNA: TGCGCCAGCAGCTTGGAGGGCCTGGAGACCCAGTACTTC. It codes for CASSLEGLETQYF. The full variable domain, completed using reference TRBV5-1 and TRBJ2-5, is KAGVTQTPRYLIKTRGQQVTLSCSPISGHRSVSWYQQTPGQGLQFLFEYFSETQRNKGNFPGRFSGRQFSNSRSEMNVSTLELGDSALYLCASSLEGLETQYFGPGTRLLVL.